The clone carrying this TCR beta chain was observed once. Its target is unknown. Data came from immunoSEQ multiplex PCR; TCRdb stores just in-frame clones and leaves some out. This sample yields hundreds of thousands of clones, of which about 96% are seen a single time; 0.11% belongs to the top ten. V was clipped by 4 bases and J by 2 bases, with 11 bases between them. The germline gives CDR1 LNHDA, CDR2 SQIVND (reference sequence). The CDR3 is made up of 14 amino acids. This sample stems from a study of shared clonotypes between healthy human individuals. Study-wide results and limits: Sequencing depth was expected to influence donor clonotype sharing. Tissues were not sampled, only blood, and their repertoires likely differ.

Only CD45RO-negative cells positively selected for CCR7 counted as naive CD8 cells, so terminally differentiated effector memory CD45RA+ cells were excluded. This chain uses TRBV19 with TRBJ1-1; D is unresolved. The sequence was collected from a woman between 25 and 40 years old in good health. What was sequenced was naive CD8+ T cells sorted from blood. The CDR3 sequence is CASSKERPNTEAFF. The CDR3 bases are TGTGCCAGTAGTAAAGAGCGTCCCAACACTGAAGCTTTCTTT.